The present T cell receptor beta chain was sequenced within a study of Ad26.COV2.S vaccination and SARS-CoV-2 variants (dated by TCRdb to the early 2020s). For context, the study as a whole: Donors in the vaccine arm were drawn from COV1001, a multicentre, randomized, double-blind, placebo-controlled phase I-IIa trial testing Ad26.COV2.S in healthy adults. Ad26.COV2.S was administered intramuscularly at 5 x 10^10 or 1 x 10^11 viral particles, either as a single shot or as two shots given 56 days apart. The specificity and breadth of SARS-CoV-2-reactive T cell receptors after Ad26.COV2.S vaccination were assessed by TCRbeta repertoire sequencing. The TCR-sequenced set comprised approximately 30 samples: some 19 Ad26.COV2.S vaccine recipients, 5 placebo recipients and 8 SARS-CoV-2 convalescent individuals. Participants in the trial were split at random into five groups of five each, receiving low-dose or high-dose Ad26.COV2.S once or twice, or else placebo on both occasions. Blinding of investigators to trial group allocation was maintained during experiments and outcome assessment. What the authors observed across the whole study: Compared with placebo recipients, Ad26.COV2.S recipients showed higher spike-specific TCR breadth (P = 0.0014). According to the authors, total T cell responses may have been underestimated by the TCR breadth and depth analyses. Vaccine and placebo recipients had comparable non-spike TCR breadth, which fits with the vaccine containing only spike. Substantial breadth of spike-specific CD8+ and CD4+ T cell responses was reported after vaccination. The study lacked the statistical power to compare responses across vaccine doses or regimens.

From the germline V gene, CDR1 is MDHEN and CDR2 is SYDVKM. The junction shows trimming of 10 bases on V and 0 bases on J, plus 15 bases between the germline ends. From the cysteine up to the phenylalanine, the CDR3 has a length of 14 residues. Only CDR3 DNA remains: 42 bases, in frame from the first base. The immunoSEQ Assay was the method used to sequence TCRbeta CDR3 regions. After extraction, genomic DNA underwent amplification by bias-controlled multiplex PCR, followed by high-throughput sequencing. From the authors' description of their analysis: To quantify the absolute abundance of every unique TCRbeta CDR3 region, sequences were collapsed and filtered. T cell fraction was estimated by normalization of TCRbeta template counts to usable DNA, with usable DNA being measured through amplification of reference genes present in all nucleated cells. Repertoire TCRs were annotated as SARS-CoV-2-specific by exact matching of V gene, CDR3 amino acid sequence and J gene to a known reactive TCR set. The reference SARS-CoV-2 TCR set was obtained from MIRA and was filtered for enrichment in COVID-19-positive ImmuneCODE repertoires, whereby public or cross-reactive TCRs were removed. Using the MIRA antigens, annotated TCRs were further analysed by specific ORF or by position within an ORF. Depth was the summed frequency of annotated unique rearrangements, while breadth was defined as annotated unique rearrangements over total unique productive rearrangements. Two-sided Wilcoxon rank-sum tests were applied when comparing TCR breadth between groups. TCRdb provides this immuneACCESS table in a form limited to in-frame rearrangements. Some clones are lacking; in checked studies, under half of them reflect an unresolved V gene, and why the rest are absent is not known. V and J calls and clone size follow that table, whereas D and trimming were derived from the DNA. The sample table holds approximately 240,000 clones, of which around 89% were seen once. The top ten clonotypes cover approximately 11% of the sample.

A word on this clone: This receptor's antigen is unknown. Base-call qualities are not available, and no considerably larger clone is one nucleotide away.

The treatment or condition tag for this specimen amounts to: roughly 20 received Ad26.COV2.S at low or high dose, single or two shots; 5 received placebo; per-sample allocation not given. For vaccine and placebo recipients, repertoires were sequenced using samples collected on day 63 after the first injection. Between 29 July and 7 August 2020, Cohort 1b enrolled approximately 26 adults aged 18-55 years at one site in Boston, USA. Ad26.COV2.S was a replication-incompetent adenovirus type 26 vector that expressed a prefusion-stabilized SARS-CoV-2 spike protein derived from the original Wuhan strain.

The sample was peripheral blood, taken in a trial of Ad26.COV2.S vaccine versus placebo. Recombination connected TRBV28 to TRBJ1-2; a confident D gene designation cannot be given. The TCR was taken from a person between 18 and 60 years old who received the Ad26.COV2.S COVID-19 vaccine or a placebo. Here the CDR3 is given as CATRDSGTNYGYTF. The nucleotide sequence is given as TGTGCCACTAGGGATTCAGGCACTAACTATGGCTACACCTTC.